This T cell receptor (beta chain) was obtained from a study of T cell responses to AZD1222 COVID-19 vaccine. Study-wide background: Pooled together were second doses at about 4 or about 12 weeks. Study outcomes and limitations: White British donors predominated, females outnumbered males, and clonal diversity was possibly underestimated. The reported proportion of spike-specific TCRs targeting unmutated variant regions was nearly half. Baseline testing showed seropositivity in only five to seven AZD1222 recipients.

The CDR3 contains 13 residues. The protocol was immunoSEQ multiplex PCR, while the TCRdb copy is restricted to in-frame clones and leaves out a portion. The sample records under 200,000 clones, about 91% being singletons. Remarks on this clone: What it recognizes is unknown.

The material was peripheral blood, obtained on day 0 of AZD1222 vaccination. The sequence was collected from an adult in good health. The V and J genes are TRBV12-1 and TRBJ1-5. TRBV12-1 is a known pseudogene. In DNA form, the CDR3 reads TGTGCCAGTCGAAATAAAGGTGCTCAGCCCCAGCATTTT. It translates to CASRNKGAQPQHF.